This T cell receptor beta chain was identified in a study of shared clonotypes between healthy human individuals. In the study overall: CD4 naive and CD4 memory each took three plates per donor, while CD8 naive took two and CD8 memory one. Findings and limits, study-wide: The study found lower generation probabilities in non-shared clonotypes than in those shared by all four donors. Depth of sequencing was expected to influence donor clonotype sharing.

Per germline, CDR1 LNHDA and CDR2 SQIVND (reference sequence). Between the trimmed V and J ends, which lost 1 base and 3 bases, there was a span of 9 bases. The CDR3 extends over 14 amino acids. The naive CD8 fraction comprised CD45RO-negative cells positively selected for CCR7 and excluded terminally differentiated effector memory CD45RA+ cells. In the case of this clone: Its antigen is unknown.

The assay was immunoSEQ multiplex PCR, and TCRdb's table has in-frame clones only and misses some. The data contain approximately 1.9 million clones, roughly 95% of them singletons. The origin of this receptor is a man between 18 and 29 years old in good health. Some clones in this sample may be carry-over from other donors' samples. The sequencing input was naive CD8+ T cells from PBMCs. V usage is TRBV19 and J usage is TRBJ1-2; D not resolved. CDR3: CASSIVGVYYGYTF. The CDR3 region has the DNA TGTGCCAGTAGTATAGTCGGCGTGTACTATGGCTACACCTTC.